Shown below are 25 T cell receptor beta chains from a single sample sequenced in a study of CD8+CD57+ T cells in acquired aplastic anemia. CDR3 and TCR beta VDJ profiling relied on a genomic DNA template. TCRdb reprocessed the reads with MiXCR, giving one entry per CDR3 protein. The sample lists around 190,000 distinct CDR3 sequences, about half occurring once. Sequenced: sorted CD4+, CD8+, or CD8+CD57+ T cells (not recorded which) from PBMCs. The receptors originated from a human donor in good health, serving as a control.

The V call is TRBV2, the J call TRBJ2-5; D unclear. This CDR3 comprises 12 residues. From germline, CDR1 is SNHLY and CDR2 FYNNEI. V was pared by 3 bases and J by 5 bases, with 7 bases between. The CDR3 bases are TGTGCCAGCAGTGATTCCGGGGAGACCCAGTACTTC. Its protein product is CASSDSGETQYF.

This chain uses TRBV19 with TRBJ1-1, with 7 bases that match TRBD1. Germline V gives CDR1 LNHDA, CDR2 SQIVND (reference sequence). The trim removed 7 bases at V and 6 bases at J, leaving 8 bases unmatched. The CDR3 totals 13 residues. The CDR3 bases are TGTGCCAGTAATACTCAGGGGGTCGCTGAAGCTTTCTTT. Protein sequence: CASNTQGVAEAFF. Together with reference TRBV19 and TRBJ1-1, the CDR3 gives the full variable domain: DGGITQSPKYLFRKEGQNVTLSCEQNLNHDAMYWYRQDPGQGLRLIYYSQIVNDFQKGDIAEGYSVSREKKESFPLTVTSAQKNPTAFYLCASNTQGVAEAFFGQGTRLTVV.

This chain joins TRBV6-4 and TRBJ1-1; no clear D. This CDR3 has 13 amino acids. The ends were cut back, 5 bases at V and 2 bases at J, with 9 bases in the middle. Germline CDR1 is MRHNA and CDR2 is SNTAGT. The chain's CDR3 is CASSPKGNTEAFF. CDR3 in DNA: TGTGCCAGCAGTCCGAAGGGAAACACTGAAGCTTTCTTT.

This clonotype has just one count. The CDR3 protein is CASGGSSYNEQFF. CDR3 nucleotides: TGTGCCAGTGGGGGGTCCTCCTACAATGAGCAGTTCTTC. The J gene is TRBJ2-1, the V gene TRBV7-2, with D perhaps matching TRBD2 (6 bases). Trimming pared 9 bases from V and 0 bases from J, leaving 9 bases between. In germline, CDR1 is SGHTA, CDR2 FQGNSA. This CDR3 is 13 amino acids long.

J is TRBJ2-3 and V is TRBV18; D perhaps matches TRBD2 (5 bases). Per the germline V gene, CDR1 is KGHSH and CDR2 is LQKENI. This CDR3 has 15 residues. V was trimmed by 1 base and J by 0 bases, leaving 8 bases between them. This CDR3 reads CASSPRSGSTDTQYF. The CDR3 DNA follows: TGTGCCAGCTCACCACGAAGCGGCAGCACAGATACGCAGTATTTT.

The V gene is TRBV4-3, the J gene TRBJ2-5, with D maybe TRBD1 (6 bases). Germline CDR1 LGHNA, CDR2 YSLEER. Trimming stripped 0 bases from V and 3 bases from J, with 8 bases between. The CDR3 runs 14 residues. The chain's CDR3 is CASSQEAGEETQYF. Here the CDR3 DNA reads TGCGCCAGCAGCCAAGAAGCAGGGGAAGAGACCCAGTACTTC.

In its sample, this clonotype was seen many times. V gene TRBV6-5 combines with J gene TRBJ1-6; 8 bases are a match to TRBD1. The V segment lost 2 bases and the J segment 5 bases; nucleotides outside the gene matches: 2. There are 15 residues in the CDR3. CDR1 and CDR2 (germline): MNHEY, SVGAGI. The CDR3: CASSYVTGDNSPLHF. The CDR3 region has the DNA TGTGCCAGCAGTTACGTGACAGGGGATAATTCACCCCTCCACTTT.

This clonotype was detected once. At one boundary the junction diverges from the germline segment, which might be a read error. This chain connects TRBV20-1 to TRBJ2-5; the D is unclear. CDR1 is DFQATT and CDR2 is SNEGSKA in the germline V gene (reference sequence). CDR3 length: 12 residues. The CDR3 reads CSAKTNGEAQYF. DNA of the CDR3: TGCAGTGCTAAAACTAATGGAGAGGCCCAGTACTTC.

Note on this clonotype: At one boundary the junction diverges from the germline segment, which might be a read error. The rearrangement uses TRBV20-1 and TRBJ2-5; D perhaps matches TRBD2 (6 bases). CDR3 length equals 15 residues. CDR1 and CDR2 (germline): DFQATT, SNEGSKA (reference sequence). CDR3 nucleotides: TGCAGTGCTAGAGACGGGACTTCCTATACGGAGACCCAGTATTTC. The encoded protein is CSARDGTSYTETQYF.

J is TRBJ2-2 and V is TRBV29-1; 7 bases line up with TRBD1. Per germline, CDR1 SQVTM and CDR2 ANQGSEA. Trimming removed 7 bases from V and 2 bases from J; junction bases left unmatched: 4. The CDR3 runs 13 residues. The CDR3 coding sequence is TGCAGCGCGGGACAGAGTAACACCGGGGAGCTGTTTTTT. This translates into CSAGQSNTGELFF.

Turning to this clonotype: Lacking the conserved final phenylalanine or tryptophan, this CDR3 likely reflects a read error. This rearrangement joins TRBV9 to TRBJ2-3, with 9 bases lining up with TRBD1. Trimming removed 4 bases from V and 0 bases from J; junction bases left unmatched: 9. This CDR3 is built from 17 residues. Germline V gene lookup returns CDR1 SGDLS and CDR2 YYNGEE. The CDR3 is CASSLAPGQGSTDTQYL. DNA of the CDR3: TGTGCCAGCAGCTTGGCCCCGGGACAGGGAAGCACAGATACGCAGTATCTT.

This rearrangement joins TRBV25-1 to TRBJ2-5; 7 nucleotides match TRBD1. The germline CDR1 and CDR2 sequences are MGHDK and SYGVNS. Trimming took 6 bases from V and 5 from J; bases not matched to a gene: 12. The length of the CDR3 is 15 residues. CDR3 nucleotides: TGTGCCAGCAGCTTAAAGGGGGCAGAAAGGGAGACCCAGTACTTC. Its protein is CASSLKGAERETQYF.

V usage is TRBV10-3 and J usage is TRBJ2-3; D call uncertain. Between the trimmed V and J ends, which lost 4 bases and 6 bases, there was a span of 20 bases. The CDR3 has 16 amino acids. Germline-derived CDR1 and CDR2 are ENHRY and SYGVKD. The CDR3 loop is CAISVIHGVAVDTQYF. The DNA for the CDR3 is TGTGCCATCAGTGTAATACACGGAGTGGCCGTCGATACGCAGTATTTT.

The rearrangement links TRBV7-2 to TRBJ1-1, with D uncertain. CDR1 SGHTA and CDR2 FQGNSA come from the germline V gene. The V end was cut by 2 bases, the J end by 1 base, with 8 bases between. This CDR3 is 14 amino acids long. The CDR3 region has the DNA TGTGCCAGCAGCTTATCTCGGGGGAACACTGAAGCTTTCTTT. This sequence encodes CASSLSRGNTEAFF. Using reference TRBV7-2 and TRBJ1-1 for the parts outside the CDR3, the full variable domain is GAGVSQSPSNKVTEKGKDVELRCDPISGHTALYWYRQSLGQGLEFLIYFQGNSAPDKSGLPSDRFSAERTGGSVSTLTIQRTQQEDSAVYLCASSLSRGNTEAFFGQGTRLTVV.

As for this clonotype: Mismatch with germline at one junction end may stem from a read error. V gene TRBV5-1 combines with J gene TRBJ1-1; tentatively, D is TRBD1 (6 bases). CDR1 and CDR2 (germline): SGHRS, YFSETQ. This CDR3 has 14 residues. Written as DNA, the CDR3 is TGTGCCAGCAGCTTAGCGGGGGCGGACACTGAAGCTTTCTTT. Amino acid sequence: CASSLAGADTEAFF.

This clonotype was seen at least ten times. V is TRBV5-1 and J is TRBJ1-1; 7 bases line up with TRBD1. Germline CDR1 and CDR2: SGHRS and YFSETQ. The V and J ends lost 7 bases and 3 bases, in that order; junction bases with no gene match: 12. The CDR3 length is 15 residues. In nucleotides, the CDR3 is TGCGCCAGCCAGACAGGGAGGACAGCGGACACTGAAGCTTTCTTT. Residues: CASQTGRTADTEAFF. The variable domain in full, with the rest retrieved from reference TRBV5-1 and TRBJ1-1, is KAGVTQTPRYLIKTRGQQVTLSCSPISGHRSVSWYQQTPGQGLQFLFEYFSETQRNKGNFPGRFSGRQFSNSRSEMNVSTLELGDSALYLCASQTGRTADTEAFFGQGTRLTVV.

The chain has TRBV12-5 and TRBJ1-6; 9 positions agree with TRBD1. The V segment lost 2 bases and the J segment 10 bases; nucleotides outside the gene matches: 0. The length of the CDR3 is 13 residues. Germline loops: CDR1 LGHNT, CDR2 FRNRAP. For the CDR3, the DNA is TGTGCTAGTGGTTTGACAGGGGGCTCACCCCTCCACTTT. Translated, it gives CASGLTGGSPLHF.

The V call is TRBV7-2, the J call TRBJ1-3; TRBD1 aligns across 10 bases. Germline V CDR1 and CDR2: SGHTA, FQGNSA. The CDR3 is 14 residues long. The V and J ends lost 5 bases and 7 bases, in that order; junction bases with no gene match: 5. The CDR3 here is CASSPWGQGNTIYF. The CDR3 nucleotides are TGTGCCAGCAGCCCATGGGGACAGGGGAACACCATATATTTT. The complete variable domain, with remaining parts taken from reference TRBV7-2 and TRBJ1-3, reads GAGVSQSPSNKVTEKGKDVELRCDPISGHTALYWYRQSLGQGLEFLIYFQGNSAPDKSGLPSDRFSAERTGGSVSTLTIQRTQQEDSAVYLCASSPWGQGNTIYFGEGSWLTVV.

About this clonotype itself: This CDR3 is missing its conserved last phenylalanine or tryptophan, likely due to a read error. The DNA is left out, because the CDR3 cannot be placed on it with certainty; the CDR3 is given as TCRdb lists it. The chain uses TRBV20-1 and TRBJ2-7; the table's TRBD2 call for D was not verified on the DNA. The CDR3 length equals 8 residues, ends included. Germline CDR1 and CDR2: DFQATT and SNEGSKA (reference sequence). The CDR3 protein is CSAPRLAG.

The CDR3 DNA reads TGTGCCACCAGTGTCGGGACAACTATAAATGAGCAGTTCTTC. Its translation is CATSVGTTINEQFF. The rearrangement links TRBV24-1 to TRBJ2-1; possible D gene TRBD1, 6 bases. Trimming took 5 bases from V and 7 from J, leaving 14 bases between them. The CDR3 sequence is 14 residues long. From germline, CDR1 is KGHDR and CDR2 SFDVKD.

This chain links TRBV7-2 with TRBJ1-5, with D unresolved. The CDR3 totals 13 residues. With 2 bases removed from V and 7 bases from J, the gap between germline ends came to 9 bases. Germline CDR1 reads SGHTA; CDR2 reads FQGNSA. The CDR3 reads CASSLKIRQPQHF. The CDR3 region has the DNA TGTGCCAGCAGCTTAAAGATTCGGCAGCCCCAGCATTTT. Full variable domain (outside the CDR3, taken from reference TRBV7-2 and TRBJ1-5): GAGVSQSPSNKVTEKGKDVELRCDPISGHTALYWYRQSLGQGLEFLIYFQGNSAPDKSGLPSDRFSAERTGGSVSTLTIQRTQQEDSAVYLCASSLKIRQPQHFGDGTRLSIL.

The V call is TRBV5-1, the J call TRBJ1-3; D not resolved. This CDR3 is 15 amino acids long. The germline CDR1 and CDR2 sequences are SGHRS and YFSETQ. Trimming removed 0 bases from V and 7 bases from J, with 14 bases in between. In nucleotides, the CDR3 is TGCGCCAGCAGCTTGGAGGGTGCGAAGACTAACACCATATATTTT. Protein product: CASSLEGAKTNTIYF.

This chain connects TRBV24-1 to TRBJ2-7, with TRBD2 matching 8 bases. CDR1 and CDR2 from the germline V gene are KGHDR and SFDVKD. CDR3 length: 15 residues. V shed 5 bases and J 4 bases; nucleotides not matched to a gene: 9. The CDR3 loop reads CATSAGGTKKYEQYF. In DNA form, the CDR3 reads TGTGCCACCAGTGCGGGGGGGACGAAAAAATACGAGCAGTACTTC.

The chain combines TRBV7-2 with TRBJ1-4; 9 bases are a match to TRBD1. V was pared by 5 bases and J by 6 bases, with 7 bases of the junction left unmatched. Germline CDR1 SGHTA, CDR2 FQGNSA. The CDR3 has 15 amino acids. The CDR3 nucleotides are TGTGCCAGCAGCATAGGTTGGGACAGGGATGAAAAACTGTTTTTT. It specifies CASSIGWDRDEKLFF.

This chain links TRBV5-4 with TRBJ2-3, with 12 nucleotides matching TRBD2. The germline CDR1 and CDR2 sequences are SGHNT and YYREEE (reference sequence). CDR3 length: 20 residues. After removal of 2 bases from V and 0 bases from J, the junction contained 13 bases not matched to a gene. The DNA of the CDR3 is TGTGCCAGCAGCTTAGCGGGCCCTAGCGGGGGGGCCGACAGCACAGATACGCAGTATTTT. This encodes CASSLAGPSGGADSTDTQYF.